Listed here is a single T cell receptor beta chain. This sample stems from a study of T cell changes during pregnancy in multiple sclerosis. Generated by immunoSEQ multiplex PCR, the TCRdb table keeps only in-frame clones and is missing some. The sample holds 45,000 or so clones, more than 75% seen once. Trimming took off 4 bases at V and 0 bases at J, with 13 bases between the two ends. The CDR3 spans 16 residues. Germline CDR1 SEHNR, CDR2 FQNEAQ (reference sequence). The input for sequencing was CD8+ T cells from peripheral blood mononuclear cells, taken after pregnancy. V gene TRBV7-9 combines with J gene TRBJ2-1; tentatively, D is TRBD2 (5 bases). The clonotype originates from a female donor in good health, enrolled as a control in a pregnancy study. This CDR3 reads CASSSTVGSSYNEQFF. The DNA for the CDR3 is TGTGCCAGCAGCTCCACGGTGGGGAGCTCCTACAATGAGCAGTTCTTC. Together with reference TRBV7-9 and TRBJ2-1, the CDR3 gives the full variable domain: DTGVSQNPRHKITKRGQNVTFRCDPISEHNRLYWYRQTLGQGPEFLTYFQNEAQLEKSRLLSDRFSAERPKGSFSTLEIQRTEQGDSAMYLCASSSTVGSSYNEQFFGPGTRLTVL.